The clone carrying this TCR beta chain was seen only a few times. Its specificity is not known. Markers CD45RO/CCR7/CD25/CD127/CD95/CD27 served to sort CD4+ naive, central memory, regulatory and stem cell-like memory cells. The data belong to a study of beta chain features in type 1 diabetes. The study's findings and limits: Any HLA-type effect on TCRB rearrangement remained unresolved here. Moderate but significant shortening of TCRB CDR3s was recorded in all four CD4+ subsets from Type 1 diabetes patients.

This CDR3 has 13 residues. The V and J ends lost 5 bases and 7 bases respectively, with 16 bases between them. CDR1 SGHNT and CDR2 YYREEE come from the germline V gene (reference sequence). The study reverse transcribed the entire isolated RNA, so it sequenced expressed TCRB transcripts. The protocol was immunoSEQ multiplex PCR, while the TCRdb copy is restricted to in-frame clones and leaves out a portion. In the table there are some 150,000 clones, roughly an eighth of which are singletons. The sample comprised central memory CD4+ T cells from blood. This rearrangement joins TRBV5-4 to TRBJ2-7; tentative D call: TRBD2 (6 bases). The receptor was isolated from a young man with type 1 diabetes. CDR3 sequence (DNA): TGTGCCAGCAGTTCGGGACTCCGTGGGGAGCAGTACTTC. Protein product: CASSSGLRGEQYF.